The TCR beta chain under discussion was sequenced for a study of shared clonotypes between healthy human individuals. Regarding the study as a whole: The four-donor shared clonotypes exceeded non-shared clonotypes in generation probability, with non-shared ones scoring lower.

This clone was seen only once. What it binds is unknown. At deep level, the assay was performed. TCRdb's table, derived via immunoSEQ multiplex PCR, lists solely in-frame clones and lacks some. This sample has roughly 2.5 million clones, with approximately 90% found just once. CD45RA-negative memory and CD45RA+ naive subsets were split from the CD4+ cells. Sample: naive CD4+ T cells sorted from blood. This sample's subset: CD45RA+ positively selected. The clonotype originates from a man aged 18-30 years in good health.

CDR3 in amino acids: CASTTPPWGGGELFF. Here the CDR3 DNA reads TGTGCCAGCACTACCCCACCCTGGGGAGGCGGGGAGCTGTTTTTT. This chain uses TRBV6-5 with TRBJ2-2; a possible D gene is TRBD2 (6 bases). V was pared by 7 bases and J by 7 bases, with 19 bases between. The CDR3 extends over 15 amino acids. Germline CDR1 reads MNHEY; CDR2 reads SVGAGI.